The 25 T cell receptor beta chains below were found in one sample sequenced in a study of T cell changes during pregnancy in multiple sclerosis. Clones were read by immunoSEQ multiplex PCR, and TCRdb kept only the in-frame ones, dropping some. The profile shows about 38,000 clones, under 95% of them singletons. The material was CD8+ T cells from peripheral blood mononuclear cells, obtained in the third trimester of pregnancy. The receptors stem from a female donor with multiple sclerosis, enrolled in a pregnancy study.

The chain couples TRBV19 to TRBJ2-6; D might be TRBD1 (6 bases). CDR1 and CDR2 from the germline V gene are LNHDA and SQIVND (reference sequence). The V end was cut by 6 bases, the J end by 2 bases, with 14 bases between. This CDR3 contains 16 residues. The CDR3 reads CASSPSQGTGANVLTF. Here the CDR3 DNA reads TGTGCCAGTAGCCCATCGCAGGGGACTGGGGCCAACGTCCTGACTTTC.

This sequence joins TRBV19 and TRBJ2-7, with 9 bases lining up with TRBD1. Looked up from germline, CDR1 is LNHDA and CDR2 is SQIVND (reference sequence). The CDR3 is made up of 15 amino acids. V dropped 5 bases and J dropped 3; count of bases not matched to a gene: 8. The CDR3 sequence: CASSWGQGFYYEQYF. CDR3 nucleotides: TGTGCCAGTAGTTGGGGACAGGGTTTCTACTACGAGCAGTACTTC.

V gene TRBV7-9 combines with J gene TRBJ2-1; tentative D call: TRBD2 (7 bases). The ends were cut back, 5 bases at V and 5 bases at J, with 16 bases in the middle. The CDR3 extends over 15 amino acids. CDR1 is SEHNR, CDR2 FQNEAQ, per germline (reference sequence). CDR3 nucleotide sequence: TGTGCCAGCAGCCGGGTGGGGGGGCGCAACAATGAGCAGTTCTTC. Translating it yields CASSRVGGRNNEQFF.

This chain joins TRBV7-2 and TRBJ2-2, with 8 bases fitting TRBD2. V lost 6 bases and J lost 4; bases outside the gene matches: 7. This CDR3 spans 15 amino acids. Germline V lookup: CDR1 SGHTA, CDR2 FQGNSA. CDR3 nucleotides: TGTGCCAGCAGACCGAGCGGGAGTGTCACCGGGGAGCTGTTTTTT. Encoded protein: CASRPSGSVTGELFF.

V gene TRBV30 combines with J gene TRBJ1-1, with D uncertain. V lost 2 bases and J 5 bases, leaving 18 bases between the germline ends. The V gene's germline CDR1 is GTSNPN and CDR2 SVGIG (reference sequence). The CDR3 runs to 15 residues. The CDR3 is CAWSKAGSLWTEAFF. CDR3 in DNA: TGTGCCTGGAGTAAGGCAGGATCCTTATGGACTGAAGCTTTCTTT. The entire variable domain, with the rest obtained from reference TRBV30 and TRBJ1-1, is as follows: SQTIHQWPATLVQPVGSPLSLECTVEGTSNPNLYWYRQAAGRGLQLLFYSVGIGQISSEVPQNLSASRPQDRQFILSSKKLLLSDSGFYLCAWSKAGSLWTEAFFGQGTRLTVV.

The rearrangement joins TRBV29-1 to TRBJ2-3, with D perhaps matching TRBD2 (7 bases). The germline V gene encodes CDR1 SQVTM and CDR2 ANQGSEA. The CDR3 loop spans 11 amino acids. Trimming removed 4 bases from V and 8 bases from J, with 10 bases in between. The CDR3 loop is CSVGGGGTQYF. CDR3 nucleotides: TGCAGCGTTGGAGGGGGGGGTACGCAGTATTTT.

The CDR3 DNA reads TGTGCCAGCAGCTTAAGAGCTAGCCGCCGGAACGAGCAGTACTTC. As protein: CASSLRASRRNEQYF. V usage is TRBV7-2 and J usage is TRBJ2-7; tentatively, D is TRBD2 (5 bases). With 2 bases removed from V and 5 bases from J, the gap between germline ends came to 16 bases. Germline-derived CDR1 and CDR2 are SGHTA and FQGNSA. The CDR3 runs to 15 residues.

The chain couples TRBV28 to TRBJ1-5; D is unresolved. This CDR3 is 14 amino acids long. V was shortened by 5 bases and J by 2 bases, with 10 bases between the two germline ends. Germline V gene sequence: CDR1 MDHEN, CDR2 SYDVKM. The CDR3 loop reads CASSPYRGNQPQHF. CDR3 bases: TGTGCCAGCAGTCCCTACCGGGGCAATCAGCCCCAGCATTTT. Based on the CDR3 plus reference TRBV28 and TRBJ1-5, the full variable domain is DVKVTQSSRYLVKRTGEKVFLECVQDMDHENMFWYRQDPGLGLRLIYFSYDVKMKEKGDIPEGYSVSREKKERFSLILESASTNQTSMYLCASSPYRGNQPQHFGDGTRLSIL.

J is TRBJ1-5 and V is TRBV19; unclear D gene. CDR3 length: 15 residues. Germline V lookup: CDR1 LNHDA, CDR2 SQIVND (reference sequence). The V gene lost 5 bases and the J gene lost 0 bases, with 11 bases spanning the gap. The CDR3 bases are TGTGCCAGTAGTGACTACTATTATAGCAATCAGCCCCAGCATTTT. Encoded protein: CASSDYYYSNQPQHF.

The chain links TRBV27 to TRBJ2-7; D might be TRBD2 (6 bases). With 5 bases removed from V and 0 bases from J, the gap between germline ends came to 20 bases. Germline V gene sequence: CDR1 MNHEY, CDR2 SMNVEV (reference sequence). The CDR3 extends over 17 amino acids. The CDR3 bases are TGTGCCAGCAGTCACTCCCGCGGGACTTACCTCTCCTACGAGCAGTACTTC. Its translation is CASSHSRGTYLSYEQYF.

The rearrangement joins TRBV27 to TRBJ2-5; D gene unclear. The CDR3 sequence is 16 residues long. The germline gives CDR1 MNHEY, CDR2 SMNVEV (reference sequence). The V and J ends lost 5 bases and 0 bases respectively, with 16 bases between them. DNA of the CDR3: TGTGCCAGCAGTCCGGATAGCAATTGGTACCAAGAGACCCAGTACTTC. Protein sequence: CASSPDSNWYQETQYF.

This clone was counted only a few times. The V gene is TRBV6-5, the J gene TRBJ1-1, with D possibly matching TRBD1 (6 bases). The V gene lost 5 bases and the J gene lost 3 bases, with 10 bases spanning the gap. In germline, CDR1 is MNHEY, CDR2 SVGAGI. This CDR3 region has 13 residues. CDR3 nucleotides: TGTGCCAGCAGTACAACAGGGTACACTGAAGCTTTCTTT. Translating it yields CASSTTGYTEAFF.

J is TRBJ2-1 and V is TRBV27; possibly TRBD1 for D (6 bases). V was shortened by 8 bases and J by 0 bases, with 14 bases between the two germline ends. From germline, CDR1 is MNHEY and CDR2 SMNVEV (reference sequence). The CDR3 extends over 15 amino acids. CDR3 DNA: TGTGCCAGCCTCCCGGGGACAAACTCCTACAATGAGCAGTTCTTC. Encoded protein: CASLPGTNSYNEQFF.

The chain uses TRBV15 and TRBJ2-5; 7 nucleotides line up with TRBD2. Germline CDR1 LNHNV, CDR2 YYDKDF (reference sequence). V lost 2 bases to trimming and J lost 4 bases; unmatched junction nucleotides: 13. This CDR3 contains 17 residues. The CDR3 protein is CATSRKWLREIRETQYF. The DNA for the CDR3 is TGTGCCACCAGCAGAAAATGGCTGCGGGAGATCAGAGAGACCCAGTACTTC.

The rearrangement links TRBV7-2 to TRBJ2-7; 10 bases match TRBD2. V was pared by 5 bases and J by 3 bases, with 4 bases of the junction left unmatched. Germline V gene lookup returns CDR1 SGHTA and CDR2 FQGNSA. The CDR3 totals 14 residues. The CDR3 bases are TGTGCCAGCAGCCAGCGGGAGGGCCACTACGAGCAGTACTTC. Translating gives CASSQREGHYEQYF.

Only one count was recorded for this clone. This sequence joins TRBV4-1 and TRBJ2-3, with 7 bases fitting TRBD2. The junction had 4 bases not matched to a gene; V was cut back by 1 base and J by 0 bases. This CDR3 has 16 residues. CDR1 is MGHRA, CDR2 YSYEKL, per germline. CDR3 protein: CASSQGPGGSTDTQYF. The CDR3 DNA sequence: TGCGCCAGCAGCCAAGGTCCGGGAGGCAGCACAGATACGCAGTATTTT.

The CDR3 sequence is CASSLTSGYSYEQYF. CDR3 coding DNA: TGTGCCAGCAGTCTGACTAGCGGTTACTCCTACGAGCAGTACTTC. This chain links TRBV6-5 with TRBJ2-7; 9 bases match TRBD2. V was clipped by 5 bases and J by 0 bases; unmatched bases: 5. The length of the CDR3 is 15 residues. Looked up from germline, CDR1 is MNHEY and CDR2 is SVGAGI.

The rearrangement links TRBV19 to TRBJ2-5; a possible D gene is TRBD1 (6 bases). The CDR3 totals 17 residues. V lost 6 bases and J 2 bases, leaving 22 bases between the germline ends. Germline V gene lookup returns CDR1 LNHDA and CDR2 SQIVND (reference sequence). The CDR3 is CASSLTHRVEGQETQYF. Here the CDR3 DNA reads TGTGCCAGTAGCCTCACCCACAGGGTAGAGGGGCAAGAGACCCAGTACTTC.

The count of this clone is one. The chain has TRBV4-1 and TRBJ1-1; no reliable D call. Germline CDR1 and CDR2: MGHRA and YSYEKL. V was trimmed by 1 base and J by 1 base, leaving 7 bases between them. The CDR3 is 14 residues long. The CDR3 DNA follows: TGCGCCAGCAGCCAAGTCGAGGAGAACACTGAAGCTTTCTTT. It codes for CASSQVEENTEAFF.

This chain connects TRBV2 to TRBJ2-2; perhaps TRBD1 as D (7 bases). The germline V and J ends were trimmed by 7 bases and 8 bases, with 14 bases remaining between them. The CDR3 runs to 13 residues. Germline CDR1 is SNHLY and CDR2 is FYNNEI. The CDR3 sequence: CASTQGGTGELFF. In nucleotides, the CDR3 is TGTGCCAGCACCCAGGGGGGAACGGGGGAGCTGTTTTTT.

On this clone itself: The junction does not match germline at one end; this may be a read error. The V and J genes are TRBV7-7 and TRBJ2-1; TRBD2 is a possible D gene (6 bases). Germline CDR1 and CDR2: SSHAT and FNYEAQ (reference sequence). The CDR3 is 15 amino acids. CDR3 DNA sequence: TGTGCTAGCAGCCCGGGACTGGGGGTTTACAATGAGCAGTTCTTC. It codes for CASSPGLGVYNEQFF.

This clone was seen once. The genes are TRBV9 and TRBJ2-2; 8 nucleotides agree with TRBD1. Germline CDR1 and CDR2: SGDLS and YYNGEE. V trimming: 4 bases; J trimming: 3 bases; junction bases outside the gene matches: 11. This CDR3 comprises 17 residues. CDR3: CASSPNDRGVDTGELFF. The DNA for the CDR3 is TGTGCCAGCAGCCCCAATGACAGGGGCGTTGACACCGGGGAGCTGTTTTTT.

This rearrangement joins TRBV7-2 to TRBJ2-1; 9 positions match TRBD1. Germline V CDR1 and CDR2: SGHTA, FQGNSA. This CDR3 is 17 amino acids long. Trimming removed 5 bases from V and 4 bases from J; junction bases left unmatched: 12. In nucleotides, the CDR3 is TGTGCCAGCAGCCCAAATTTCGGGACAGGGCTATACAATGAGCAGTTCTTC. Its protein is CASSPNFGTGLYNEQFF.

The chain combines TRBV11-2 with TRBJ2-7; 7 positions match TRBD1. The CDR3 sequence is 17 residues long. Germline V gene data show CDR1 as SGHAT and CDR2 as FQNNGV. After removal of 2 bases from V and 0 bases from J, the junction contained 10 bases not matched to a gene. As DNA, the CDR3 is TGTGCCAGCAGCTTACCCAGACAGGGCCTTCTCTCCTACGAGCAGTACTTC. Translating it yields CASSLPRQGLLSYEQYF.

DNA of the CDR3: TGTGCCAGCTCAGTGGGGGGGTCCGGGGAGCTGTTTTTT. As protein: CASSVGGSGELFF. The chain uses TRBV27 and TRBJ2-2; 7 bases match TRBD2. In germline, CDR1 is MNHEY, CDR2 SMNVEV (reference sequence). The CDR3 is 13 amino acids. V lost 8 bases to trimming and J lost 6 bases; unmatched junction nucleotides: 6.